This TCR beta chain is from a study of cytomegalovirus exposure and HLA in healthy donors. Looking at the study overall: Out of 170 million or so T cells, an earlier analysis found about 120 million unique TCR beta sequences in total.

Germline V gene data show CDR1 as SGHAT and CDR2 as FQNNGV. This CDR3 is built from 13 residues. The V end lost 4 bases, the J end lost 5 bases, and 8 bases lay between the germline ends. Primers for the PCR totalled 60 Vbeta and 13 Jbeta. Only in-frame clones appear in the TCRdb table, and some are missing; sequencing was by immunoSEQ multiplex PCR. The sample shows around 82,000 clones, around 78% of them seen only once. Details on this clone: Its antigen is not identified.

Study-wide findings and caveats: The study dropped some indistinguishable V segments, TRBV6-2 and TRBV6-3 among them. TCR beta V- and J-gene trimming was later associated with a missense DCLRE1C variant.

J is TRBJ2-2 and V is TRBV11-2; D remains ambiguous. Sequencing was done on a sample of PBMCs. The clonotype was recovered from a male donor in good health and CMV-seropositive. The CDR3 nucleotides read TGTGCCAGCAGCTCCCTTCGGACCGGGGAGCTGTTTTTT. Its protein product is CASSSLRTGELFF.